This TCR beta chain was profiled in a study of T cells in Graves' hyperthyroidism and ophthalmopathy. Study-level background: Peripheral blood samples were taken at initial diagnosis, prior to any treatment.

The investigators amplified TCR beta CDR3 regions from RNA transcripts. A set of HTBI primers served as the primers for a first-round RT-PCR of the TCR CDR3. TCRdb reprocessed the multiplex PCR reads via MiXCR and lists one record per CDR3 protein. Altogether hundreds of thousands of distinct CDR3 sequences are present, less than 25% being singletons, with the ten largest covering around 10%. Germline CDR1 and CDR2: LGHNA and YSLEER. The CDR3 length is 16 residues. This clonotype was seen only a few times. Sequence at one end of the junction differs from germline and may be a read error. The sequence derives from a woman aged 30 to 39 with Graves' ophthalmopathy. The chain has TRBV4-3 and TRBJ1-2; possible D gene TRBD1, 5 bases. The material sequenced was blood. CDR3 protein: CVSSQDNPTGNYGYTF. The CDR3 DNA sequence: TGCGTCAGCAGCCAAGATAATCCTACAGGAAACTATGGCTACACCTTC.